One and the same sample provided the 29 T cell receptor beta chains below, sequenced in a study of T-cell memory formation after mild COVID-19. TCRdb analysed the 5' RACE reads with MiXCR anew, one entry per CDR3 protein. This table holds hundreds of thousands of distinct CDR3 sequences, approximately 24% found once. The sample taken for sequencing was PBMCs or a T cell subset sorted from them (not recorded which). These receptors were taken from an adult woman who had mild COVID-19 (a few samples of this study predate the infection). Cell type and time point are not known.

The V and J genes are TRBV20-1 and TRBJ1-4; D remains unclear. Germline V gives CDR1 DFQATT, CDR2 SNEGSKA (reference sequence). Trimming left V 6 bases short and J 5 bases short, with 22 bases between. The CDR3 is 16 residues long. The DNA of the CDR3 is TGCAGTGCCTTCCCTACGGGGTTCTCACTAAATGAAAAACTGTTTTTT. Protein: CSAFPTGFSLNEKLFF.

This chain connects TRBV20-1 to TRBJ2-3; no clear D gene. There are 15 residues in the CDR3. The V end was cut by 6 bases, the J end by 2 bases, with 18 bases between. Germline V gene lookup returns CDR1 DFQATT and CDR2 SNEGSKA (reference sequence). The CDR3 here is CSASNPVGITDTQYF. DNA for the CDR3: TGCAGTGCCAGCAACCCGGTCGGTATCACAGATACGCAGTATTTT.

This chain connects TRBV11-2 to TRBJ1-2; TRBD1 matches 7 bases. The V gene's germline CDR1 is SGHAT and CDR2 FQNNGV. V trimming: 5 bases; J trimming: 4 bases; junction bases outside the gene matches: 10. The CDR3 is 15 amino acids. DNA for the CDR3: TGTGCCAGCAGCACAAGGACAGGCAACAGCTATGGCTACACCTTC. Protein product: CASSTRTGNSYGYTF.

This clonotype was detected a few times. The chain couples TRBV5-1 to TRBJ2-7; 10 bases agree with TRBD2. Germline assignment: CDR1 SGHRS and CDR2 YFSETQ. V lost 4 bases, J lost 0 bases, and 4 bases stayed unmatched. The CDR3 runs 15 residues. CDR3 protein: CASSPGTSASYEQYF. The CDR3, as DNA: TGCGCCAGCAGCCCCGGGACTAGCGCCTCCTACGAGCAGTACTTC. Drawing the rest from reference TRBV5-1 and TRBJ2-7, the complete variable domain is KAGVTQTPRYLIKTRGQQVTLSCSPISGHRSVSWYQQTPGQGLQFLFEYFSETQRNKGNFPGRFSGRQFSNSRSEMNVSTLELGDSALYLCASSPGTSASYEQYFGPGTRLTVT.

This clonotype was observed a few times. The rearrangement uses TRBV29-1 and TRBJ2-7, with TRBD1 matching 7 bases. V shed 4 bases, J shed 2 bases, and the junction held 17 bases outside the gene matches. There are 17 residues in the CDR3. CDR1 and CDR2 from the germline V gene are SQVTM and ANQGSEA. CDR3 in DNA: TGCAGCGTTGTCTCCAAGCCCAGTACTACAGGGGCCTACGAGCAGTACTTC. This sequence encodes CSVVSKPSTTGAYEQYF.

This chain connects TRBV20-1 to TRBJ1-2; D uncertain. Germline assignment: CDR1 DFQATT and CDR2 SNEGSKA (reference sequence). Trimming removed 3 bases from V and 8 bases from J, with 13 bases in between. This CDR3 has 12 amino acids. CDR3 protein: CSASKGYQGYTF. CDR3 nucleotides: TGCAGTGCTAGTAAGGGATATCAGGGCTACACCTTC.

V usage is TRBV4-1 and J usage is TRBJ2-1, with a tentative D call TRBD2 (6 bases). This CDR3 has 16 residues. Germline V gene data show CDR1 as MGHRA and CDR2 as YSYEKL. Trimming pared 1 base from V and 12 bases from J, leaving 22 bases between. The CDR3 nucleotides read TGCGCCAGCAGCCAAGGCCGGACGGGGGATGGGGTTAGGCAGTTCTTC. Amino acid sequence: CASSQGRTGDGVRQFF.

This clonotype occurred a few times. This chain links TRBV7-3 with TRBJ2-2; the match to TRBD2 covers 8 bases. The trim removed 6 bases at V and 0 bases at J, leaving 6 bases unmatched. This CDR3 region has 16 residues. Germline CDR1 and CDR2: SGHTA and FQGTGA. CDR3 region: CASSRDGGANTGELFF. The CDR3, as DNA: TGTGCCAGCAGTCGGGACGGGGGGGCGAACACCGGGGAGCTGTTTTTT.

The chain uses TRBV4-2 and TRBJ2-2; the D gene is possibly TRBD2 (5 bases). V lost 1 base to trimming and J lost 3 bases, with 18 bases between them. The CDR3 has 18 residues. Germline-derived CDR1 and CDR2 are LGHNA and YNFKEQ. CDR3 in amino acids: CASSQVAPNVGYTGELFF. The CDR3 region has the DNA TGTGCCAGCAGCCAAGTAGCGCCCAATGTTGGGTACACCGGGGAGCTGTTTTTT.

This chain links TRBV25-1 with TRBJ1-6; D ambiguous. In germline, CDR1 is MGHDK, CDR2 SYGVNS. Trimming took 8 bases from V and 12 from J, leaving 11 bases between them. This CDR3 has 11 residues. The CDR3 loop is CASLDHGPLHF. The CDR3 DNA is TGTGCCAGCCTTGACCACGGACCCCTCCACTTT.

As for this clonotype: A junction end diverges from the germline sequence, so it may reflect a read error. V and J are TRBV5-6 and TRBJ1-1; 9 nucleotides agree with TRBD1. The CDR3 sequence is 13 residues long. Germline V lookup: CDR1 SGHDT, CDR2 YYEEEE. Here the CDR3 reads CASSLGPTGGNRF. In nucleotides, the CDR3 is TGTGCCAGCAGCTTGGGTCCAACAGGGGGCAATAGATTT.

There are a few counts of this clonotype. The genes are TRBV5-1 and TRBJ2-7; D is undetermined. The CDR3 runs 13 residues. With 4 bases removed from V and 3 bases from J, the gap between germline ends came to 11 bases. Germline CDR1 is SGHRS and CDR2 is YFSETQ. This chain's CDR3 is CASSPETYYEQYF. The CDR3 DNA is TGCGCCAGCAGCCCTGAGACTTACTACGAGCAGTACTTC. Variable domain in full (rest from reference TRBV5-1 and TRBJ2-7): KAGVTQTPRYLIKTRGQQVTLSCSPISGHRSVSWYQQTPGQGLQFLFEYFSETQRNKGNFPGRFSGRQFSNSRSEMNVSTLELGDSALYLCASSPETYYEQYFGPGTRLTVT.

This clonotype was picked up a small number of times. The CDR3 nucleotides read TGTGCCAGTAGCACAGGGAGGACGTATGGGGATACGCAGTATTTT. Protein sequence: CASSTGRTYGDTQYF. The rearrangement uses TRBV19 and TRBJ2-3; either TRBD1 or TRBD2 may supply D (6 bases each). Germline V gene lookup returns CDR1 LNHDA and CDR2 SQIVND (reference sequence). The CDR3 is made up of 15 amino acids. V lost 6 bases, J lost 6 bases, and 19 bases lay in between.

This clonotype was observed at least ten times. The chain combines TRBV6-2 or TRBV6-3 with TRBJ1-5; tentative D call: TRBD1 (6 bases). Germline V gene sequence: CDR1 MNHEY, CDR2 SVGEGT. The CDR3 length is 16 residues. Deletions cut 0 bases from V and 6 bases from J, with 15 bases between. CDR3 protein: CASSYSPGVRSQPQHF. The CDR3 region has the DNA TGTGCCAGCAGTTACTCTCCAGGGGTCCGAAGTCAGCCCCAGCATTTT.

The gene calls are TRBV9 and TRBJ2-6; TRBD2 agrees at 7 bases. Trimming cost V 0 bases and J 0 bases; bases outside gene matches: 6. Germline V gene data show CDR1 as SGDLS and CDR2 as YYNGEE. This CDR3 contains 18 residues. The CDR3 protein is CASSVDTSVSSGANVLTF. CDR3 nucleotide sequence: TGTGCCAGCAGCGTAGATACTAGCGTGAGCTCTGGGGCCAACGTCCTGACTTTC.

This clonotype was seen more than once but under ten times. A much bigger clone sits one base away, suggesting this may be a read error. The chain is built from TRBV20-1 and TRBJ2-3; D gene uncertain. CDR1 is DFQATT and CDR2 is SNEGSKA in the germline V gene (reference sequence). The CDR3 has 10 residues. The CDR3 loop is CRASTDTQYF. DNA for the CDR3: TGCAGGGCTAGCACAGATACGCAGTATTTT.

The table lists this clonotype with a few counts. V and J are TRBV5-6 and TRBJ2-5; 14 bases fit TRBD2. The J segment lost 5 bases and the V segment lost 1 base, leaving 10 bases of the junction unmatched. This CDR3 is built from 18 residues. Germline CDR1 is SGHDT and CDR2 is YYEEEE. CDR3: CASSLRTTSGGAGETQYF. Here the CDR3 DNA reads TGTGCCAGCAGCTTGAGGACGACTAGCGGGGGGGCCGGGGAGACCCAGTACTTC.

This chain uses TRBV7-2 with TRBJ1-4, with D possibly TRBD1 on 6 matching bases. Trimming took off 4 bases at V and 8 bases at J, with 14 bases between the two ends. This CDR3 is 14 amino acids long. CDR1 SGHTA and CDR2 FQGNSA come from the germline V gene. CDR3 protein: CASSSLRTAEKLFF. CDR3 in DNA: TGTGCCAGCAGCTCCCTCCGGACAGCCGAAAAACTGTTTTTT.

In this sample, this clonotype turned up a few times. CDR3 region: CASSLRPTSGTNGYTF. CDR3 bases: TGTGCCAGCAGCTTAAGGCCAACCTCGGGAACTAATGGCTACACCTTC. V usage is TRBV7-9 and J usage is TRBJ1-2; no firm D call. Looked up from germline, CDR1 is SEHNR and CDR2 is FQNEAQ (reference sequence). Trimming took 2 bases from V and 6 from J, leaving 19 bases between them. The CDR3 loop spans 16 amino acids.

The rearrangement uses TRBV12-3 or TRBV12-4 and TRBJ1-3; no clear D gene. V lost 3 bases, J lost 0 bases, and 9 bases lay in between. The CDR3 sequence is 15 residues long. The CDR3 loop is CASSLRILSGNTIYF. CDR3 sequence (DNA): TGTGCCAGCAGTTTGCGGATCCTCTCTGGAAACACCATATATTTT.

This clonotype was recorded a few times. This chain uses TRBV29-1 with TRBJ1-1; D may be TRBD1 (6 bases). The CDR3 sequence is 15 residues long. Germline loops: CDR1 SQVTM, CDR2 ANQGSEA. The V end was cut by 3 bases, the J end by 1 base, with 15 bases between. As DNA, the CDR3 is TGCAGCGTTGATCCCGGCCGGGGACAGAACACTGAAGCTTTCTTT. Its translation: CSVDPGRGQNTEAFF.

This clonotype was seen a single time. This chain's CDR3 is CASSRLTGDYEQYF. The CDR3 bases are TGTGCCAGCAGCAGACTCACAGGGGACTACGAGCAGTACTTC. V and J are TRBV2 and TRBJ2-7, with 7 bases matching TRBD1. Germline assignment: CDR1 SNHLY and CDR2 FYNNEI. The CDR3 loop spans 14 amino acids. Trimming at V came to 6 bases and at J to 3 bases, leaving 8 bases not matched to a gene.

The V call is TRBV7-2, the J call TRBJ1-6; D remains ambiguous. CDR3 length: 13 residues. Trimming took 1 base from V and 10 from J, leaving 8 bases between them. Germline V CDR1 and CDR2: SGHTA, FQGNSA. CDR3 coding DNA: TGTGCCAGCAGCTTAGGGGGTGGGTCACCCCTCCACTTT. This encodes CASSLGGGSPLHF.

The sample holds one count of this clonotype. The chain has TRBV5-5 and TRBJ2-5; TRBD1 matches 10 bases. This CDR3 region has 15 residues. Per germline, CDR1 SGHKS and CDR2 YYEKEE (reference sequence). V trimming: 2 bases; J trimming: 5 bases; junction bases outside the gene matches: 6. The CDR3: CASSFGDRGGETQYF. CDR3 coding DNA: TGTGCCAGCAGCTTCGGGGACAGGGGAGGGGAGACCCAGTACTTC. Full variable domain (remainder filled in from reference TRBV5-5 and TRBJ2-5): DAGVTQSPTHLIKTRGQQVTLRCSPISGHKSVSWYQQVLGQGPQFIFQYYEKEERGRGNFPDRFSARQFPNYSSELNVNALLLGDSALYLCASSFGDRGGETQYFGPGTRLLVL.

The chain joins TRBV5-1 to TRBJ1-1; 8 positions match TRBD1. The V and J ends lost 4 bases and 4 bases, in that order; junction bases with no gene match: 6. The CDR3 consists of 14 residues. The germline gives CDR1 SGHRS, CDR2 YFSETQ. CDR3 in amino acids: CASSGGQGITEAFF. The CDR3 coding sequence is TGCGCCAGCAGCGGCGGACAGGGAATCACTGAAGCTTTCTTT.

This clonotype was counted a few times. CDR3 nucleotide sequence: TGTGCCAGCAGCAGCCGAAGGGGATTCACTGAAGCTTTCTTT. Its protein product is CASSSRRGFTEAFF. This rearrangement joins TRBV5-6 to TRBJ1-1; tentatively, D is TRBD1 (5 bases). CDR3 length equals 14 residues. Germline V gene data show CDR1 as SGHDT and CDR2 as YYEEEE. V dropped 4 bases and J dropped 4 bases, with 14 bases sitting between them.

This clonotype was seen more than once but under ten times. The chain links TRBV5-1 to TRBJ2-7, with D uncertain. Trimming removed 2 bases at V and 9 bases at J, with 18 bases between. The CDR3 contains 14 residues. Germline V gene lookup returns CDR1 SGHRS and CDR2 YFSETQ. DNA of the CDR3: TGCGCCAGCAGCTTTGAACCCAACGGCTGGGGGCAGTACTTC. This translates into CASSFEPNGWGQYF.

The chain joins TRBV6-2 or TRBV6-3 to TRBJ2-7; D not certain. CDR1 is MNHEY and CDR2 is SVGEGT in the germline V gene. The length of the CDR3 is 11 residues. CDR3 coding DNA: TGTGGGTCAAGCCAAGCGTACGAGCAGTACTTC. It specifies CGSSQAYEQYF.

V gene TRBV29-1 combines with J gene TRBJ1-3; D is perhaps TRBD1 (5 bases). This CDR3 has 13 amino acids. CDR1 is SQVTM and CDR2 is ANQGSEA in the germline V gene. V gave up 3 bases and J gave up 2 bases, with 8 bases separating them. Here the CDR3 DNA reads TGCAGCGTTGACGGGGGGGCTGGAAACACCATATATTTT. Amino acid sequence: CSVDGGAGNTIYF.